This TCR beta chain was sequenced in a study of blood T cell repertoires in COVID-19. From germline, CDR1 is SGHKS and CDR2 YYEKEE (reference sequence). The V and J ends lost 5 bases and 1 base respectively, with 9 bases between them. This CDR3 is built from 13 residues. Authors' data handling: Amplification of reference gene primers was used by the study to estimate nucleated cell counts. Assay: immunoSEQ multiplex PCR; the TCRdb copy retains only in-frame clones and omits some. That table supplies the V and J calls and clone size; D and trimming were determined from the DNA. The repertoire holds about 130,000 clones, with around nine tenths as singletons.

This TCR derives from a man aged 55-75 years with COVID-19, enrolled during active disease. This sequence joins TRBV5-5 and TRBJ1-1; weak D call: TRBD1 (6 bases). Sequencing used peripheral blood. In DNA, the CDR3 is TGTGCCAGCAGGTCCAGGGGGAACACTGAAGCTTTCTTT. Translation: CASRSRGNTEAFF.